This T cell receptor (beta chain) was recorded in a study of tumor-infiltrating lymphocytes in primary liver carcinoma. With respect to this clonotype: No antigen is known for it.

The input was approximately 500 ng total RNA; TCR beta cDNA was made from it with a constant-region primer. Nested multiplex PCR, run for three rounds with slightly modified ARM-PCR, yielded TCR beta libraries. Both of the initial two PCR rounds ran for about 9 cycles and employed TRBV1-TRBV30 forward primers alongside a C-beta reverse primer. Using its own MiXCR run on the multiplex PCR reads, TCRdb lists one record per CDR3 protein. The table shows 200,000 or so distinct CDR3 sequences, with 65% occurring only once. General study results and limits: The overlap of tumor-adjacent and tumor-blood pairs was smaller than that of tumor region pairs.

Germline DNA was extracted too, while blood RNA derived from unsorted whole blood. Roughly 3.9 milliliters of peripheral blood were drawn presurgically. The V gene's germline CDR1 is GTSNPN and CDR2 SVGIG (reference sequence). The V end was cut by 5 bases, the J end by 0 bases, with 12 bases between. CDR3 size: 14 residues. This sequence originates from a woman between 55 and 75 years old with primary liver carcinoma and hepatitis B virus infection. The gene calls are TRBV30 and TRBJ2-3, with D maybe TRBD1 (6 bases). Material: peripheral blood. CDR3 nucleotides: TGTGCCTGGGGACAGAGACTTAGCACAGATACGCAGTATTTT. As protein: CAWGQRLSTDTQYF.